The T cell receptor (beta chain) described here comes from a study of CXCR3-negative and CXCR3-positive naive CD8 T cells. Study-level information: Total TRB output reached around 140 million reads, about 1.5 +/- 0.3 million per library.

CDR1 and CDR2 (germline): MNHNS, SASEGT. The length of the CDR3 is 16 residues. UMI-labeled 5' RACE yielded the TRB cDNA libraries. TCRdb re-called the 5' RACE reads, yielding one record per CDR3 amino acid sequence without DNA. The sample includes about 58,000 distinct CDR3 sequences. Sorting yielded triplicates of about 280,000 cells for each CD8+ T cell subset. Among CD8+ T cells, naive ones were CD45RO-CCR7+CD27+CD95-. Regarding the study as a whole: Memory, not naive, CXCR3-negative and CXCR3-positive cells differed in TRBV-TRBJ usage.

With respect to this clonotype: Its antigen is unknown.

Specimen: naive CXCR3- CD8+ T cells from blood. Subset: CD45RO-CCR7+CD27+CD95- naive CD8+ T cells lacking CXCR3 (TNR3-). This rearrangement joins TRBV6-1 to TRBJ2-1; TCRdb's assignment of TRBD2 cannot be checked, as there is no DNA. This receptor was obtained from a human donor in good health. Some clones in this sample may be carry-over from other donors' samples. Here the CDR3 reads CASSVRPGLDYNEQFF.